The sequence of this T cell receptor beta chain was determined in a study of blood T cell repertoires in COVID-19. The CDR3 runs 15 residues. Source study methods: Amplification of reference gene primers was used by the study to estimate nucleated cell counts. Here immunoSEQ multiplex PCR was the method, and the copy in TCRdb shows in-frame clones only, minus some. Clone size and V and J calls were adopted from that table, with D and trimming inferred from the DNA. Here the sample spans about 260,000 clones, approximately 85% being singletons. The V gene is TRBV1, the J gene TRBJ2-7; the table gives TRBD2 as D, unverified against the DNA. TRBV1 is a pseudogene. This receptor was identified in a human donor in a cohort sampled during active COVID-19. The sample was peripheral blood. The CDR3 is CTSSQSVCEESEQYF. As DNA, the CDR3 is TGCACCAGCAGCCAATCGGTTTGTGAGGAATCCGAGCAGTACTTC.